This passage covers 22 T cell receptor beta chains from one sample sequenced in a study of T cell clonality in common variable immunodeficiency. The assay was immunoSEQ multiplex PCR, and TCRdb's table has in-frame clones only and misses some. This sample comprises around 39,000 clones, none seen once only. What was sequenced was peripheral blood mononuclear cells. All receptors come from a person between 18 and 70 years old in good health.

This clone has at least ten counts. The sequenced CDR3 bases are TGTGCCTGGAGCAGAACAGGGAGCTCCTACAATGAG. Translation: CAWSRTGSSYNE. The CDR3 in full is CAWSRTGSSYNEQFF. The V call is TRBV30, the J call TRBJ2-1; D might be TRBD1 (6 bases). The sequenced fragment ends 3 residues before the CDR3 boundary, so the rest is inferred from the germline J gene. Germline CDR1 reads GTSNPN; CDR2 reads SVGIG (reference sequence). The CDR3 extends over 15 amino acids. The germline V and J ends were trimmed by 3 bases and 0 bases, with 12 bases remaining between them.

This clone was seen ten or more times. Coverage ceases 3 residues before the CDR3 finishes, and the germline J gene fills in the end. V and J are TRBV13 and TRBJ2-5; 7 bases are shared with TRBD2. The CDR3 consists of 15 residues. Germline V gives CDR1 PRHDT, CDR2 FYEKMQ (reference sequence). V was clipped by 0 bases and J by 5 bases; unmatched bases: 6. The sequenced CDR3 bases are TGTGCCAGCAGCTTAGGAGCAGGGAGGGATGAGACC. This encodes CASSLGAGRDET. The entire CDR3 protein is CASSLGAGRDETQYF.

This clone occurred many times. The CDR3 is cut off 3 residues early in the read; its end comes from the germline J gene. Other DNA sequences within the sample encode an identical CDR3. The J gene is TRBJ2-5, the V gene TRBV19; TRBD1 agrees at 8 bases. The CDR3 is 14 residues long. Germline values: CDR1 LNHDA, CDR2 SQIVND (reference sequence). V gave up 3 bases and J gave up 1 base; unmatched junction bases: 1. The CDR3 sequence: CASSITGGQETQYF. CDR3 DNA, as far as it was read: TGTGCCAGTAGTATCACAGGGGGCCAAGAGACC.

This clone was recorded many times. This CDR3 is CASSYYSLPHEQYF. The sequenced part of the CDR3 DNA is TGTGCCAGCAGTTATTACAGCCTTCCCCACGAG. V is TRBV6-2 or TRBV6-3 and J is TRBJ2-7; D is uncertain. The read stops 3 residues short of the end of the CDR3; the missing end is completed from the germline J gene. This CDR3 is built from 14 residues. V was shortened by 3 bases and J by 5 bases, with 14 bases between the two germline ends. Per germline, CDR1 MNHEY and CDR2 SVGEGT.

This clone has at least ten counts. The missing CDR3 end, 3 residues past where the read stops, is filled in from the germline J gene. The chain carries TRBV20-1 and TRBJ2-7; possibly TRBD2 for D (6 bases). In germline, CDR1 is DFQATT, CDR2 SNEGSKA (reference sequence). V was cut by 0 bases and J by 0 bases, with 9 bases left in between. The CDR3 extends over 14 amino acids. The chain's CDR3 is CSARDPGLSYEQYF. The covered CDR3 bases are TGCAGTGCTAGAGACCCGGGACTCTCCTACGAG.

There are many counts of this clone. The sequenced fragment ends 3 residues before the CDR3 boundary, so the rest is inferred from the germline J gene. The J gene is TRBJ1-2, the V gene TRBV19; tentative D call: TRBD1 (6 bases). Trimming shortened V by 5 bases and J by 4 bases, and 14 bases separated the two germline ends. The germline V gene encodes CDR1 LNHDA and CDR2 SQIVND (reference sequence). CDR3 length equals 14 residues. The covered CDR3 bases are TGTGCCAGTAGTGTTATGGACAGACCCTATGGC. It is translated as CASSVMDRPYG. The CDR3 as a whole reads CASSVMDRPYGYTF.

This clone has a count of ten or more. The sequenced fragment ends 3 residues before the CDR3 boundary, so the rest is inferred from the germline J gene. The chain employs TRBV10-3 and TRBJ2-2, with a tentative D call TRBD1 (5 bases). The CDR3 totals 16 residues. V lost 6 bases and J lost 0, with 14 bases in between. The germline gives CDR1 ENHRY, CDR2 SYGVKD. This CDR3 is CAIREGVQANTGELFF. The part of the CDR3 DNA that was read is TGTGCCATCAGGGAAGGGGTACAAGCGAACACCGGGGAG.

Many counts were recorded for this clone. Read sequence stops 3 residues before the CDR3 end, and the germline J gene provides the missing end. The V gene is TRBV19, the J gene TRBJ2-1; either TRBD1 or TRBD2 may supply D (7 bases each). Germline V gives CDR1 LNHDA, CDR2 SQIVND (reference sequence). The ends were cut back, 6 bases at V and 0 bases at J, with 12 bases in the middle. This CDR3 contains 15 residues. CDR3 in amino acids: CASRGRGLSYNEQFF. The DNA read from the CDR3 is TGTGCCAGTAGGGGGAGGGGGCTCTCCTACAATGAG.

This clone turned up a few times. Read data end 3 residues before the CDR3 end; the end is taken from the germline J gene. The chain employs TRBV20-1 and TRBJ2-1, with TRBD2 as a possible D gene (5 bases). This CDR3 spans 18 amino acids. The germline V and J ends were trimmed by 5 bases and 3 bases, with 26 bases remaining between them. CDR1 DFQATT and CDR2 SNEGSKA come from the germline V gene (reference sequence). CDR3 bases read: TGCAGTGCTCGTGCCCGCCGTCGGTTAGCGAATAGCTACAATGAG. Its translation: CSARARRRLANSYNE. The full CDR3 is CSARARRRLANSYNEQFF.

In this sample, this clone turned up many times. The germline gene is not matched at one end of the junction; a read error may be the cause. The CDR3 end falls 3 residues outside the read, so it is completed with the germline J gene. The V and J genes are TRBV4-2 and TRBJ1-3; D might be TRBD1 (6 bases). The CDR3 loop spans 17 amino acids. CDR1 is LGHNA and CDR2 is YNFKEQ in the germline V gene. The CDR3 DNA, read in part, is TGCGCCAGCAGCTCGCCTCTGACAGGCAACTCTGGAAACACC. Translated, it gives CASSSPLTGNSGNT. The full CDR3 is CASSSPLTGNSGNTIYF.

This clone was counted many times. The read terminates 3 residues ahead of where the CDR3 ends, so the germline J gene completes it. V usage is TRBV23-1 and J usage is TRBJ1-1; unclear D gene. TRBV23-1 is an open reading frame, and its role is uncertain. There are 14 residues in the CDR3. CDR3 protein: CASSKRRMRVLAFF. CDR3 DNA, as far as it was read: TGCGCCAGCAGTAAGCGACGGATGCGTGTGTTG.

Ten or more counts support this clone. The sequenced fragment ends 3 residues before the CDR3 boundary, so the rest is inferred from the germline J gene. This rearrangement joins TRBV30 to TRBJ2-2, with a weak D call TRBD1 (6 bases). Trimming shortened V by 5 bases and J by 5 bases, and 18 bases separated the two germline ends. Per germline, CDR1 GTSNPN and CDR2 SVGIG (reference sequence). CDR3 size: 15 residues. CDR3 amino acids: CAWEGVGAETGELFF. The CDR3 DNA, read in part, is TGTGCCTGGGAGGGGGTGGGGGCAGAGACCGGGGAG.

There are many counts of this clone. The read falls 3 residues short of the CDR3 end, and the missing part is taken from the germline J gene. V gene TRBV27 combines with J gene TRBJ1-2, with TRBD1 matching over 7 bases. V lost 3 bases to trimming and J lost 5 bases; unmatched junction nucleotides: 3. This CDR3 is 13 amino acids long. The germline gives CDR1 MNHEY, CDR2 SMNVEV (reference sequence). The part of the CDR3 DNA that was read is TGTGCCAGCAGTTTCGACAGGGTTTATGGC. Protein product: CASSFDRVYG. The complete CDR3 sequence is CASSFDRVYGYTF.

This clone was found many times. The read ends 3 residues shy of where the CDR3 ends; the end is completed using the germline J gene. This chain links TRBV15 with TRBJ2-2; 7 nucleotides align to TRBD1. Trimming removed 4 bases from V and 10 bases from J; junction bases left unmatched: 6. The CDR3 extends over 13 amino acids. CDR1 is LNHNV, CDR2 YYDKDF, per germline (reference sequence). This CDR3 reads CATSNLGGEELFF. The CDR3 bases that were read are TGTGCCACCAGCAACTTAGGGGGCGAGGAG.

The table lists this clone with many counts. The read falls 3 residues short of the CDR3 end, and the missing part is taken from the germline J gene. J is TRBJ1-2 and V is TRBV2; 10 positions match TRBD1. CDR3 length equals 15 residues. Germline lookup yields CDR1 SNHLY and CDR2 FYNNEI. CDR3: CASTFDRGHARGYTF. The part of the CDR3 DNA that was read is TGTGCCAGCACTTTCGACAGGGGGCATGCGAGGGGC.

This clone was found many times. The covered CDR3 bases are TGTGCCAGCAGCTTGCAGGGAAGTAGCCATGGC. Translated: CASSLQGSSHG. From start to end, the CDR3 is CASSLQGSSHGYTF. The chain is built from TRBV5-6 and TRBJ1-2, with a weak D call TRBD1 (5 bases). The missing CDR3 end, 3 residues past where the read stops, is filled in from the germline J gene. The CDR3 is made up of 14 amino acids. V gave up 1 base and J gave up 6 bases, with 13 bases separating them. Germline V gene lookup returns CDR1 SGHDT and CDR2 YYEEEE.

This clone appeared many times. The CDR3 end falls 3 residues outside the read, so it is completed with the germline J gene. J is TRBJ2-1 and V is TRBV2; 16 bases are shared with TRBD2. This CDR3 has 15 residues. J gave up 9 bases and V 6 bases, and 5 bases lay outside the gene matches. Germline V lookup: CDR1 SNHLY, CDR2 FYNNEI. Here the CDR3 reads CASRLGLAGGSEQFF. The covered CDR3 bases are TGTGCCAGCAGATTGGGACTAGCGGGGGGGTCTGAG.

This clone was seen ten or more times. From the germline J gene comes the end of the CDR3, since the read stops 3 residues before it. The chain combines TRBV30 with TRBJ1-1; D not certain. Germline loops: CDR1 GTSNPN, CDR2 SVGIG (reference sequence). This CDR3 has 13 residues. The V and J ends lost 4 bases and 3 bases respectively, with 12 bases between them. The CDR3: CAWNRQTYTEAFF. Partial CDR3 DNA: TGTGCCTGGAATCGGCAGACTTACACTGAA.

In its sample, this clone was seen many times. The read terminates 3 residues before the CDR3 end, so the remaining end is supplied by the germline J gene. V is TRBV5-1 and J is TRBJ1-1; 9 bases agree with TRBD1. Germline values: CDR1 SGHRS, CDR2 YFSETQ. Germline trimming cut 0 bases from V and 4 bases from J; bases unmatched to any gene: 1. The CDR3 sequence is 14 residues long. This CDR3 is CASSLGTGVTEAFF. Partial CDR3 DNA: TGCGCCAGCAGCTTGGGGACAGGGGTCACTGAA.

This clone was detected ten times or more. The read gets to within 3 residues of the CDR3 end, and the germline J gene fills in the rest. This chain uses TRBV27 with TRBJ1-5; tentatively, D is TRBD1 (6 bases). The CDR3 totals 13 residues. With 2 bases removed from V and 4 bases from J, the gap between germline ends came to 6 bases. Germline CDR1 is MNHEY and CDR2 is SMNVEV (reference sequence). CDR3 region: CASSLDRNQPQHF. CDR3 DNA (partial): TGTGCCAGCAGTTTAGACAGGAATCAGCCC.

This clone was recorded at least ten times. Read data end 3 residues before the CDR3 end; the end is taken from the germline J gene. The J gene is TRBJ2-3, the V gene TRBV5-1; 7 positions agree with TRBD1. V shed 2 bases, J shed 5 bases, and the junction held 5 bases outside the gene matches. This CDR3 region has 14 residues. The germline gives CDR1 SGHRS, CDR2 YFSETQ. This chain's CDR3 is CASSLGTVRDTQYF. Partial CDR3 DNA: TGCGCCAGCAGCTTAGGGACAGTACGAGATACG. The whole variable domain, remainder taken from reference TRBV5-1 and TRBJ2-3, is KAGVTQTPRYLIKTRGQQVTLSCSPISGHRSVSWYQQTPGQGLQFLFEYFSETQRNKGNFPGRFSGRQFSNSRSEMNVSTLELGDSALYLCASSLGTVRDTQYFGPGTRLTVL.

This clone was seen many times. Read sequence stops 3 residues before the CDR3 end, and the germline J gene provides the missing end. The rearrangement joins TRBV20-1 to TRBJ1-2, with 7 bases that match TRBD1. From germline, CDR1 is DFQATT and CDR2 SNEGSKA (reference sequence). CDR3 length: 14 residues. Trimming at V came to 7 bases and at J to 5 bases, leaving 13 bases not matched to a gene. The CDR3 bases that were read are TGCAGTGTCGTCAGGGGGTTGGGTGGGTATGGC. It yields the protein CSVVRGLGGYG. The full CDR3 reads CSVVRGLGGYGYTF.